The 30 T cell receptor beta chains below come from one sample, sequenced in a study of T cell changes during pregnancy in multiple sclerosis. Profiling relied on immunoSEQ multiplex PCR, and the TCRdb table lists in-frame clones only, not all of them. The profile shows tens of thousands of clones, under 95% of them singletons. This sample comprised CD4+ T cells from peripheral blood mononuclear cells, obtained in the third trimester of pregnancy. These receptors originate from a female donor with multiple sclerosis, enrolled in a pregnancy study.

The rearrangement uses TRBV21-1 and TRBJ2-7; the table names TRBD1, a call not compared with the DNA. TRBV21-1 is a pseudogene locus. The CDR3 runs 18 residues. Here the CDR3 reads CASSTGDGGTGGLNEQYF. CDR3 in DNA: TGTGCCAGCAGCACAGGCGACGGCGGGACAGGGGGCTTGAACGAGCAGTACTTC.

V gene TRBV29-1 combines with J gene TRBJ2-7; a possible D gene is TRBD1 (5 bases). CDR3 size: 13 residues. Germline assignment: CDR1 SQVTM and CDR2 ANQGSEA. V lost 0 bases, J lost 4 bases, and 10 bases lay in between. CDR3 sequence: CSVEDLDTYEQYF. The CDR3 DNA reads TGCAGCGTTGAAGATCTGGACACTTACGAGCAGTACTTC.

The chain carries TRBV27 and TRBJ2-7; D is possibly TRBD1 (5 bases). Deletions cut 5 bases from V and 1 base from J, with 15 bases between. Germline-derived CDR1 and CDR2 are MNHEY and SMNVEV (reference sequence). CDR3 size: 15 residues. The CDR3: CASSGHSSGSYEQYF. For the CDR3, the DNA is TGTGCCAGCAGTGGACATAGCAGTGGTTCCTACGAGCAGTACTTC.

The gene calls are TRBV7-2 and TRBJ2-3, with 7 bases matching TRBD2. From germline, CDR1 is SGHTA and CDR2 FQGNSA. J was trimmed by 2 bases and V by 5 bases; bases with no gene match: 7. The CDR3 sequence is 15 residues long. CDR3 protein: CASSPTGDYTDTQYF. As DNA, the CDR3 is TGTGCCAGCAGCCCAACCGGGGACTACACAGATACGCAGTATTTT.

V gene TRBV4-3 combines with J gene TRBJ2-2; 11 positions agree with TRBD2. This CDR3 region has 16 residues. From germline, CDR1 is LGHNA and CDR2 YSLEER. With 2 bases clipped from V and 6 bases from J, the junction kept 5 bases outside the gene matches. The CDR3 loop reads CASSQKGLAGAGELFF. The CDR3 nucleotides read TGCGCCAGCAGCCAAAAAGGACTAGCGGGTGCCGGGGAGCTGTTTTTT.

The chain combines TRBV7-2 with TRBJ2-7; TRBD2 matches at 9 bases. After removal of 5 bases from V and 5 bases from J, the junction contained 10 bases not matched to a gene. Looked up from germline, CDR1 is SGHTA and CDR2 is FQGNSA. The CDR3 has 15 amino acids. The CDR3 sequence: CASSTAGLAIHEQYF. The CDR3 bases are TGTGCCAGCAGCACCGCGGGACTAGCCATCCACGAGCAGTACTTC.

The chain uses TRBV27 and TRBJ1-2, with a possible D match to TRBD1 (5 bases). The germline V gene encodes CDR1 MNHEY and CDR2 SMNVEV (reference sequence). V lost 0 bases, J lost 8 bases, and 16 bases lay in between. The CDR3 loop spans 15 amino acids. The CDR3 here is CASSLSAPPAGGYTF. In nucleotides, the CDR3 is TGTGCCAGCAGTTTATCAGCCCCCCCCGCAGGGGGCTACACCTTC.

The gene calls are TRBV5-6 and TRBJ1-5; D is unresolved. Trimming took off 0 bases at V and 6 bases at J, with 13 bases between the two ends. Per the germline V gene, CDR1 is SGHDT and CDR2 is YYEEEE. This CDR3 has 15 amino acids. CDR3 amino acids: CASSLAGGGLQPQHF. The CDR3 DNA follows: TGTGCCAGCAGCTTGGCCGGTGGAGGACTTCAGCCCCAGCATTTT.

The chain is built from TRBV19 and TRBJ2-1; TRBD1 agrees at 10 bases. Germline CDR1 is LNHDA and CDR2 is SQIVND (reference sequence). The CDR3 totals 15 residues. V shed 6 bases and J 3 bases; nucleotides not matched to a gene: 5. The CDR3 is CASRGQGVVYNEQFF. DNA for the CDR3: TGTGCCAGTAGAGGACAGGGGGTTGTCTACAATGAGCAGTTCTTC.

CDR3 bases: TGCGCCAGCAGCCCCCCTCCGGGCACAGATACGCAGTATTTT. As protein: CASSPPPGTDTQYF. The rearrangement joins TRBV5-1 to TRBJ2-3; D is undetermined. Trimming left V 4 bases short and J 1 base short, with 10 bases between. Per germline, CDR1 SGHRS and CDR2 YFSETQ. The CDR3 has 14 residues.

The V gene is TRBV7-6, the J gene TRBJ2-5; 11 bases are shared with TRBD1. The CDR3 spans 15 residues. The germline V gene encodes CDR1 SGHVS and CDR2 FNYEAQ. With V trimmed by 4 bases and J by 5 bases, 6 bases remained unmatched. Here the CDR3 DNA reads TGTGCCAGCAGCTCCGGGACAGGGGGAAGGGAGACCCAGTACTTC. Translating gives CASSSGTGGRETQYF. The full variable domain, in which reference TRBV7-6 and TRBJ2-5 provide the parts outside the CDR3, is GAGVSQSPRYKVTKRGQDVALRCDPISGHVSLYWYRQALGQGPEFLTYFNYEAQQDKSGLPNDRFSAERPEGSISTLTIQRTEQRDSAMYRCASSSGTGGRETQYFGPGTRLLVL.

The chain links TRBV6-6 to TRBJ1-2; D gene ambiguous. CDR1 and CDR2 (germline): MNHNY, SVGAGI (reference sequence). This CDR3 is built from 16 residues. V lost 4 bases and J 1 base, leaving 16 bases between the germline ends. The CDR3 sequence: CASSSPEQLYNYGYTF. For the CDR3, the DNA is TGTGCCAGCAGTTCACCTGAACAGTTATATAACTATGGCTACACCTTC.

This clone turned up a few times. This CDR3 reads CASSRTSGTIGGELFF. Written as DNA, the CDR3 is TGTGCCAGCAGCCGGACTAGCGGGACGATCGGCGGGGAGCTGTTTTTT. This chain uses TRBV7-6 with TRBJ2-2; 12 bases are shared with TRBD2. Germline lookup yields CDR1 SGHVS and CDR2 FNYEAQ. The ends lost 5 bases at V and 7 bases at J; junction bases unmatched: 8. The CDR3 is 16 residues long.

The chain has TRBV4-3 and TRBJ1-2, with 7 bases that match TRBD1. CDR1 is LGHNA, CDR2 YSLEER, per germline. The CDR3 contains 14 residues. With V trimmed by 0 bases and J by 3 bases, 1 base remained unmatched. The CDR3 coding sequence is TGCGCCAGCAGCCAAGATACAGGGGACTATGGCTACACCTTC. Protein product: CASSQDTGDYGYTF.

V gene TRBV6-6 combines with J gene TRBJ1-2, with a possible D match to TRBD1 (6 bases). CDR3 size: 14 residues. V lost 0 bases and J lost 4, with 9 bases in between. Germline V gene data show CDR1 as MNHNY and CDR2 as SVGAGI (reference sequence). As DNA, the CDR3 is TGTGCCAGCAGTTACTCGCAGGGGCTCTATGGCTACACCTTC. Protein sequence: CASSYSQGLYGYTF.

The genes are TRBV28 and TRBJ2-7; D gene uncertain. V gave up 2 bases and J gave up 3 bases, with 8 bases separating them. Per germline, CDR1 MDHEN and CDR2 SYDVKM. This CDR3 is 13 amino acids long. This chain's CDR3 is CASSLRGNYEQYF. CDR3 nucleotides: TGTGCCAGCAGTTTACGCGGCAACTACGAGCAGTACTTC.

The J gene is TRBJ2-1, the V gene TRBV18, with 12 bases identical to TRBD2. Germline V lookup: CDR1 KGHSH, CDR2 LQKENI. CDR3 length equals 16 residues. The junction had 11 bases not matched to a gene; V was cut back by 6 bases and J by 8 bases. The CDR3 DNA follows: TGTGCCAGCTCGGCGACTAGCGGGAGACCCCAGGATGAGCAGTTCTTC. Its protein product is CASSATSGRPQDEQFF. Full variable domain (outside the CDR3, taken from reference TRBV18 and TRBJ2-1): NAGVMQNPRHLVRRRGQEARLRCSPMKGHSHVYWYRQLPEEGLKFMVYLQKENIIDESGMPKERFSAEFPKEGPSILRIQQVVRGDSAAYFCASSATSGRPQDEQFFGPGTRLTVL.

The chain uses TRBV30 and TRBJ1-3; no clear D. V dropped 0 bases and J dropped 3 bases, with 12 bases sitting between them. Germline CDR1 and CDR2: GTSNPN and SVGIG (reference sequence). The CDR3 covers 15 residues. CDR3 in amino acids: CAWSVGRAGGNTIYF. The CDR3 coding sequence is TGTGCCTGGAGTGTAGGGAGGGCAGGTGGAAACACCATATATTTT.

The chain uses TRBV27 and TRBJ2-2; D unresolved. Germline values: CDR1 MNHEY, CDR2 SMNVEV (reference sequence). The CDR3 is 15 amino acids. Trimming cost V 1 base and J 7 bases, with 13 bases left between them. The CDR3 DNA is TGTGCCAGCAGTTTATTTACACTATCGGGCGGGGAGCTGTTTTTT. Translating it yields CASSLFTLSGGELFF.

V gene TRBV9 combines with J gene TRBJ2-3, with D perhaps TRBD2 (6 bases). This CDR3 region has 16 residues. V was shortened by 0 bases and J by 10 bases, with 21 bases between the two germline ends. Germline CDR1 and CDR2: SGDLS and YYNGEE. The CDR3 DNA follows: TGTGCCAGCAGCGTAGTCCCGGGAGCCTCCCTGATGGCGCAGTATTTT. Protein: CASSVVPGASLMAQYF.

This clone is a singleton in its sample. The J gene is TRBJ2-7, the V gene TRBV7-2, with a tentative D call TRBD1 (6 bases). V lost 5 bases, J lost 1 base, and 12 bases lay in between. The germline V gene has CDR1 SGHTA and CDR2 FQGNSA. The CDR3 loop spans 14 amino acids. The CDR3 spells CASSRYTGSYEQYF. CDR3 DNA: TGTGCCAGCAGCAGGTACACAGGGTCCTACGAGCAGTACTTC.

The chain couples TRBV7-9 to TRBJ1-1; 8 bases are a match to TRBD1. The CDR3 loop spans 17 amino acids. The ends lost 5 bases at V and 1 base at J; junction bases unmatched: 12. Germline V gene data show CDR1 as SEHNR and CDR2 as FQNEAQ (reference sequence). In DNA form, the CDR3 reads TGTGCCAGCAGCAAGACCCGAGGCGGACAGGGGAACACTGAAGCTTTCTTT. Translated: CASSKTRGGQGNTEAFF.

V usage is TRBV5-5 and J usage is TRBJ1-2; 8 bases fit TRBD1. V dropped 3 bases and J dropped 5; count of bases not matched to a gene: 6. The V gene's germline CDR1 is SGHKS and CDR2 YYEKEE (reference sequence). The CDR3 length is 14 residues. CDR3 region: CASSWGTGSYGYTF. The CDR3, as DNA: TGTGCCAGCAGCTGGGGGACAGGTTCGTATGGCTACACCTTC.

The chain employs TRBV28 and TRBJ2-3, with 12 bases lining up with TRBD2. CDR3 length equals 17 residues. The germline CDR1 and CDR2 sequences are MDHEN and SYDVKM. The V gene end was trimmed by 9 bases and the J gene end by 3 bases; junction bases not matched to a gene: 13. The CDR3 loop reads CARYPLLAGGPTDTQYF. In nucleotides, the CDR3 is TGTGCCAGGTACCCACTGCTAGCGGGAGGGCCTACAGATACGCAGTATTTT.

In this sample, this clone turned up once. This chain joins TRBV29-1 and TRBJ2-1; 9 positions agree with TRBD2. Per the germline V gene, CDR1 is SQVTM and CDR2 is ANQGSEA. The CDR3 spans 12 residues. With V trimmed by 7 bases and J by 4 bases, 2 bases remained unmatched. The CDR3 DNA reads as TGCAGCGCGGGACTAGCTTACAATGAGCAGTTCTTC. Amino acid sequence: CSAGLAYNEQFF.

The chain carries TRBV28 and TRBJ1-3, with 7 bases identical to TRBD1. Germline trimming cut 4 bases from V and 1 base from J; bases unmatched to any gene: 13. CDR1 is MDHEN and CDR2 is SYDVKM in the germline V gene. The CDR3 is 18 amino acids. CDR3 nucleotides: TGTGCCAGCAGTTCTTACCGTCCACAGGGGACATCTGGAAACACCATATATTTT. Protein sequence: CASSSYRPQGTSGNTIYF.

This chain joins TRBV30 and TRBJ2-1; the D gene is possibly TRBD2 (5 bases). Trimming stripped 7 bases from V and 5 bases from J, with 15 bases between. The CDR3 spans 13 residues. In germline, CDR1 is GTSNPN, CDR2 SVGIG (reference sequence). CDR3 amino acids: CAYRARRNNEQFF. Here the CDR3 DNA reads TGTGCCTACCGGGCCCGGAGGAACAATGAGCAGTTCTTC.

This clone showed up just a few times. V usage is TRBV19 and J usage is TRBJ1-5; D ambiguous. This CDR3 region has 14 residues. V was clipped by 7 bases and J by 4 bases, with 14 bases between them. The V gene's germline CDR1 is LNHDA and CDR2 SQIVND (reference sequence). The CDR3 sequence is CASKVLEQNQPQHF. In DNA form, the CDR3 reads TGTGCCAGTAAGGTACTTGAACAGAATCAGCCCCAGCATTTT.

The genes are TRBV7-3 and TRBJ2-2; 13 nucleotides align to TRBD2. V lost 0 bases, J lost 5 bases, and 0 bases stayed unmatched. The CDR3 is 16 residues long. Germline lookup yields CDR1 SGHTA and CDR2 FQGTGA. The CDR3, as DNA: TGTGCCAGCAGCTTAACGGGACTAGCGGGAACCGGGGAGCTGTTTTTT. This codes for CASSLTGLAGTGELFF.

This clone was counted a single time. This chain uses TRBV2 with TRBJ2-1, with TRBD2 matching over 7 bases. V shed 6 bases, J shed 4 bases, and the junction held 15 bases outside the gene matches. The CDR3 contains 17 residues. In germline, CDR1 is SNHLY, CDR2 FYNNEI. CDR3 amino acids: CASRRGLGGGRYNEQFF. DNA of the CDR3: TGTGCCAGCAGGCGCGGGCTCGGGGGAGGGCGGTACAATGAGCAGTTCTTC.